This TCR beta chain was identified in a study of cytomegalovirus exposure and HLA in healthy donors. PCR primers comprised 60 Vbeta and 13 Jbeta primers. Clones were read by immunoSEQ multiplex PCR, and TCRdb kept only the in-frame ones, dropping some. The data hold 150,000 to 200,000 clones, with more than 65% observed a single time. As to this clone: The antigen remains undetermined.

The ends lost 6 bases at V and 9 bases at J; junction bases unmatched: 10. This CDR3 spans 13 amino acids. Germline loops: CDR1 MNHEY, CDR2 SVGAGI. Broader study findings: The study listed 164 cytomegalovirus-associated TCR beta chains.

This TCR derives from a man aged 50-59 years in good health and CMV-seropositive. V gene TRBV6-5 combines with J gene TRBJ2-7; TRBD2 aligns across 8 bases. Sequences were obtained from PBMCs. Here the CDR3 reads CASSREGPARQYF. As DNA, the CDR3 is TGTGCCAGCAGCCGGGAGGGACCAGCTCGGCAGTACTTC.